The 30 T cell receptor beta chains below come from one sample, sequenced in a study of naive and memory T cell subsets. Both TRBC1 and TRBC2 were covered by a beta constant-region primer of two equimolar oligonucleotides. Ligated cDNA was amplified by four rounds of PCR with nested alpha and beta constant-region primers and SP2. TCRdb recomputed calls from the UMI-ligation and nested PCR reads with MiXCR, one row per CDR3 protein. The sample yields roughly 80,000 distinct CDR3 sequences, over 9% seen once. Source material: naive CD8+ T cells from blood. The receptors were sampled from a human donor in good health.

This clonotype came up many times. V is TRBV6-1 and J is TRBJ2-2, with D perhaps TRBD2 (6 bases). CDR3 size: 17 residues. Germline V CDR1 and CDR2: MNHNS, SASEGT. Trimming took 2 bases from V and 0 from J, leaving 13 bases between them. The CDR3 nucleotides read TGTGCCAGCAGTGAAACTAGCCGGACCGCGAACACCGGGGAGCTGTTTTTT. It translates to CASSETSRTANTGELFF.

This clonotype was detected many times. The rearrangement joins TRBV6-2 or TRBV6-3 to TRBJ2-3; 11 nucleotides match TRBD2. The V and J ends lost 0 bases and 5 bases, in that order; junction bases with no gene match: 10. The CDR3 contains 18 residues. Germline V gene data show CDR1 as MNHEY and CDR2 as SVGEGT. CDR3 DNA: TGTGCCAGCAGTTACTCAACAGATAGCGGGAGGGCCGGAGATACGCAGTATTTT. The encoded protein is CASSYSTDSGRAGDTQYF.

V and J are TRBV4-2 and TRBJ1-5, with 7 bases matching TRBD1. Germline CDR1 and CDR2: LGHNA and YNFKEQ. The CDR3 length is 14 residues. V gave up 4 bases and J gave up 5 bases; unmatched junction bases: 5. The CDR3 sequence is CASSRGTDHQPQHF. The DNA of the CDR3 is TGTGCCAGCAGCCGAGGGACAGACCATCAGCCCCAGCATTTT.

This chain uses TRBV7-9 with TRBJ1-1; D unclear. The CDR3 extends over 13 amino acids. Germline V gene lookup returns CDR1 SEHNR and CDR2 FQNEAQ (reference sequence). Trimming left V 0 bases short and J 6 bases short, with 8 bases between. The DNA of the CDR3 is TGTGCCAGCAGCTTAGCAGGGTTCGCTGAAGCTTTCTTT. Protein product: CASSLAGFAEAFF.

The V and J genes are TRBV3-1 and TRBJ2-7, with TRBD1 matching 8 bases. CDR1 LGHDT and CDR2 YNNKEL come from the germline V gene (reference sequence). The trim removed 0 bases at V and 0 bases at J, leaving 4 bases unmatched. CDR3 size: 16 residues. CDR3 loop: CASSQEGDRLSYEQYF. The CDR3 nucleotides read TGTGCCAGCAGCCAAGAAGGGGACAGGCTCTCCTACGAGCAGTACTTC.

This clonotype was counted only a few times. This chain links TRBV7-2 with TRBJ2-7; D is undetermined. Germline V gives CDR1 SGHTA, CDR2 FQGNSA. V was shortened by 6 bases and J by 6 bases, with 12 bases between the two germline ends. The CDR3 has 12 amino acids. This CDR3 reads CASSPLGFEQYF. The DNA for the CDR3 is TGTGCCAGCAGTCCATTGGGCTTCGAGCAGTACTTC.

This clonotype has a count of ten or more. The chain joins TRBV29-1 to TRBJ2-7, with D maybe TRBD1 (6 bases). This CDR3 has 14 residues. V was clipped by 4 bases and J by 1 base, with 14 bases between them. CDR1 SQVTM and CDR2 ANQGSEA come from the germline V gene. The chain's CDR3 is CSVVSGVESYEQYF. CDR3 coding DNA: TGCAGCGTTGTATCAGGGGTTGAGTCCTACGAGCAGTACTTC.

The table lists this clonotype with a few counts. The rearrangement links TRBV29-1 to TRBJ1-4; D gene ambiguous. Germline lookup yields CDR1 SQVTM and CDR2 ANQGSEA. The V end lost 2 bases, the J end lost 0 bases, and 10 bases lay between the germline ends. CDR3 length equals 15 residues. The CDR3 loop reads CSVEKQRATNEKLFF. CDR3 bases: TGCAGCGTTGAAAAACAGAGGGCAACTAATGAAAAACTGTTTTTT.

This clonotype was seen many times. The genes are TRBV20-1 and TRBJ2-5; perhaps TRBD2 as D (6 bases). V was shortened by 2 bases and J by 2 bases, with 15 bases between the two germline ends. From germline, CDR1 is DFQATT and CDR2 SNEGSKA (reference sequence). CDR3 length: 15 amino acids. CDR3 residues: CSARLKGTSQETQYF. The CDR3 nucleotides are TGCAGTGCTAGATTGAAGGGGACTTCACAAGAGACCCAGTACTTC.

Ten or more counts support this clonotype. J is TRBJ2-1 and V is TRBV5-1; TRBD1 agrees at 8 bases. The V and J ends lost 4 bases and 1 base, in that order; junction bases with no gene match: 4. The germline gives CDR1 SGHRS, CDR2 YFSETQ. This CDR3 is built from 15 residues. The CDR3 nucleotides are TGCGCCAGCAGCCTAGGACAGGGTTCCTACAATGAGCAGTTCTTC. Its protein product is CASSLGQGSYNEQFF.

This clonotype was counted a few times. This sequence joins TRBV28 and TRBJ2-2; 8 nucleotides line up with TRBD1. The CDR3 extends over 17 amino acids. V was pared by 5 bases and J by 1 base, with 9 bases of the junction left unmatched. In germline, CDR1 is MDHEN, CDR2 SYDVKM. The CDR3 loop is CASSPLGTGLNTGELFF. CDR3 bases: TGTGCCAGCAGTCCCCTAGGGACAGGTTTGAACACCGGGGAGCTGTTTTTT.

CDR3: CASSFDIDGYTF. The DNA of the CDR3 is TGTGCCAGCAGTTTCGATATCGATGGCTACACCTTC. The J gene is TRBJ1-2, the V gene TRBV6-6; D remains unclear. Trimming pared 4 bases from V and 6 bases from J, leaving 9 bases between. Germline CDR1 and CDR2: MNHNY and SVGAGI (reference sequence). The CDR3 sequence is 12 residues long.

The CDR3 reads CASSPSGTSYEQYF. DNA for the CDR3: TGTGCCAGTAGTCCAAGCGGGACCTCCTACGAGCAGTACTTC. The chain combines TRBV19 with TRBJ2-7, with 7 bases lining up with TRBD2. Germline CDR1 reads LNHDA; CDR2 reads SQIVND (reference sequence). Unmatched junction bases numbered 4, after V lost 5 bases and J lost 0 bases. This CDR3 region has 14 residues. Full variable domain (rest looked up from reference TRBV19 and TRBJ2-7): DGGITQSPKYLFRKEGQNVTLSCEQNLNHDAMYWYRQDPGQGLRLIYYSQIVNDFQKGDIAEGYSVSREKKESFPLTVTSAQKNPTAFYLCASSPSGTSYEQYFGPGTRLTVT.

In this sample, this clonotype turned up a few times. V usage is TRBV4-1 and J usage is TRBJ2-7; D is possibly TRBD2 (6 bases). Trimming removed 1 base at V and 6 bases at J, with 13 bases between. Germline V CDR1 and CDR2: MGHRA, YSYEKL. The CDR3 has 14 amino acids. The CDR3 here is CASSQVVRDSEQYF. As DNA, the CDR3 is TGCGCCAGCAGCCAAGTTGTCCGGGACTCCGAGCAGTACTTC.

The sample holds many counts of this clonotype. This CDR3 is CASSYPGAGELFF. DNA of the CDR3: TGTGCCAGCAGTTACCCGGGGGCCGGGGAGCTGTTTTTT. The chain has TRBV6-6 and TRBJ2-2; TRBD2 is a possible D gene (6 bases). Per the germline V gene, CDR1 is MNHNY and CDR2 is SVGAGI (reference sequence). The CDR3 is 13 amino acids. V gave up 2 bases and J gave up 6 bases, with 7 bases separating them.

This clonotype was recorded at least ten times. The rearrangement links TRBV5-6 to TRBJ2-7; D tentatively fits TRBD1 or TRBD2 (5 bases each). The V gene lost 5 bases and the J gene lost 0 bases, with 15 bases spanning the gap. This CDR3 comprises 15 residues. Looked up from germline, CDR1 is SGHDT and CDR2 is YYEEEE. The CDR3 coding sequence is TGTGCCAGCAGTGAAGGGACGTTAAGCTCCTACGAGCAGTACTTC. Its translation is CASSEGTLSSYEQYF.

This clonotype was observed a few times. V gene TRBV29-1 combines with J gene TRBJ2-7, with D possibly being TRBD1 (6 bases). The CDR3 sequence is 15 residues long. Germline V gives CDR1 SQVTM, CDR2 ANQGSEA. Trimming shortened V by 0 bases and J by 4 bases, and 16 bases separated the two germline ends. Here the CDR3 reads CSVEDGTQGSYEQYF. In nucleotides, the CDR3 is TGCAGCGTTGAAGATGGGACACAGGGTTCTTACGAGCAGTACTTC.

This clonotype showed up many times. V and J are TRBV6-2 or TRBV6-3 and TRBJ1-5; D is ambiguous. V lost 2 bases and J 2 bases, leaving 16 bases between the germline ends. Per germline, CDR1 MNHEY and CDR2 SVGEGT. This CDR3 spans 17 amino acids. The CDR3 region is CASSYIIAEWGNQPQHF. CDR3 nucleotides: TGTGCCAGCAGTTACATTATCGCAGAATGGGGCAATCAGCCCCAGCATTTT.

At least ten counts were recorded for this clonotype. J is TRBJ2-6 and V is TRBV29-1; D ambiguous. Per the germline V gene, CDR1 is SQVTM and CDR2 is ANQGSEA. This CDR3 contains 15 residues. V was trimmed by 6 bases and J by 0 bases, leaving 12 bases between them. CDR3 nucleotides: TGCAGCGTCCACGCCTCAGACTCTGGGGCCAACGTCCTGACTTTC. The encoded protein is CSVHASDSGANVLTF.

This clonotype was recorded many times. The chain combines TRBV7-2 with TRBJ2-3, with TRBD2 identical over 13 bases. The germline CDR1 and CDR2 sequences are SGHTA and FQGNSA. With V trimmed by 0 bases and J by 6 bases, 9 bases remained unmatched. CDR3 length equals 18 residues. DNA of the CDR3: TGTGCCAGCAGCTTAGCCCTACAACTAGCGGGAGGGCCGGATACGCAGTATTTT. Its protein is CASSLALQLAGGPDTQYF.

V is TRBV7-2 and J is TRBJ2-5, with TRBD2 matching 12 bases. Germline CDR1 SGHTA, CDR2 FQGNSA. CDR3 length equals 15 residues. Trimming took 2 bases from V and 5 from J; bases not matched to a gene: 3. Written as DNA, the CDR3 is TGTGCCAGCAGCTTAAGTGGGACTAGCGGGGAGACCCAGTACTTC. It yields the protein CASSLSGTSGETQYF.

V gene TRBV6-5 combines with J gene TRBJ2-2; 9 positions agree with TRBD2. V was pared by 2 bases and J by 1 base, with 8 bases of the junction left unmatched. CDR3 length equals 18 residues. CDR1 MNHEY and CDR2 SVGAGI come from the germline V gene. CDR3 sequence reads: CASSYVVSSGKNTGELFF. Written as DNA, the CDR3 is TGTGCCAGCAGTTACGTTGTTTCTAGCGGGAAGAACACCGGGGAGCTGTTTTTT.

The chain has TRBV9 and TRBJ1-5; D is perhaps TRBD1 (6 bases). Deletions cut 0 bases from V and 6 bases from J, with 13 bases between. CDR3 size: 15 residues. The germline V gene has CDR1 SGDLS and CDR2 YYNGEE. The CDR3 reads CASSVAGGAIQPQHF. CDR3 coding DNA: TGTGCCAGCAGCGTAGCTGGGGGGGCTATTCAGCCCCAGCATTTT.

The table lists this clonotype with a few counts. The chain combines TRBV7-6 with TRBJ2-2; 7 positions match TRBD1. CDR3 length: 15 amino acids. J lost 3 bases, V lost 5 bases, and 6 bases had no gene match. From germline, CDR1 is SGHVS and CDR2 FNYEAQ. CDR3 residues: CASSPTGLDTGELFF. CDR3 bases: TGTGCCAGCAGCCCGACAGGGCTGGACACCGGGGAGCTGTTTTTT.

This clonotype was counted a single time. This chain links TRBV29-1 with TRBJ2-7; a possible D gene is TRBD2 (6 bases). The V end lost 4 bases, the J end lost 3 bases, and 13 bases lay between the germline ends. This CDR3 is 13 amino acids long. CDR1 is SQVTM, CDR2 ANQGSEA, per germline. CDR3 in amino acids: CSVASSVGYEQYF. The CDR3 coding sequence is TGCAGCGTTGCCTCTAGCGTAGGCTACGAGCAGTACTTC.

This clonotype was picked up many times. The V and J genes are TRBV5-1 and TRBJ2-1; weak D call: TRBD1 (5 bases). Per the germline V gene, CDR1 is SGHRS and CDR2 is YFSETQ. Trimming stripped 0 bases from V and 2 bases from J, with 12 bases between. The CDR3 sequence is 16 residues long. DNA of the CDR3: TGCGCCAGCAGCTTGGAAGGGGAAATCCCCTACAATGAGCAGTTCTTC. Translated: CASSLEGEIPYNEQFF.

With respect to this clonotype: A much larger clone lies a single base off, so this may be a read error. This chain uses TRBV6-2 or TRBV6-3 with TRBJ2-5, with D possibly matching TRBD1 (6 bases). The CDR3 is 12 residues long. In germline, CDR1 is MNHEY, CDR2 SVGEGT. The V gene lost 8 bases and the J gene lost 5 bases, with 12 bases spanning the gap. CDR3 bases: TGTGCCAGCTTAGGGGGAATGGAGACCCAGTACTTC. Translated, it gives CASLGGMETQYF.

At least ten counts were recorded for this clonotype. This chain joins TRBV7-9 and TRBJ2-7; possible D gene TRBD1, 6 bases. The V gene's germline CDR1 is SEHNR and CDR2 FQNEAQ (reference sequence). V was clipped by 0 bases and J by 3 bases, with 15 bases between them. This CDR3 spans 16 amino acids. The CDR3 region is CASSLANRVFDYEQYF. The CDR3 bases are TGTGCCAGCAGCTTAGCTAACAGGGTATTCGACTACGAGCAGTACTTC.

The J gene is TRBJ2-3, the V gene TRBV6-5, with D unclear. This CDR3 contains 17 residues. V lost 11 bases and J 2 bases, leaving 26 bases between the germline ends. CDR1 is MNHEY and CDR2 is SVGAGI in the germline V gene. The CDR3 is CAVQPPTSTLSTDTQYF. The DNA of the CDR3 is TGTGCCGTCCAGCCACCGACCTCCACCCTCTCCACAGATACGCAGTATTTT.

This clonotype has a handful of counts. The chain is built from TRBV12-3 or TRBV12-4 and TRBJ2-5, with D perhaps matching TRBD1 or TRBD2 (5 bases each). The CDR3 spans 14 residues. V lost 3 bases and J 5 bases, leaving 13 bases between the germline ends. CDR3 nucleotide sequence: TGTGCCAGCAGTTTTCAACCGGGGACGGAGACCCAGTACTTC. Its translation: CASSFQPGTETQYF.